This T cell receptor (beta chain) was profiled in a study of T cell changes during pregnancy in multiple sclerosis. Some clones are missing from TCRdb's copy, which holds only in-frame ones; the method was immunoSEQ multiplex PCR. This sample has approximately 52,000 clones, with just over 85% found just once. CDR1 is LNHDA and CDR2 is SQIVND in the germline V gene (reference sequence). V lost 3 bases and J 1 base, leaving 10 bases between the germline ends. CDR3 length: 16 amino acids. This TCR was recovered from a female donor with multiple sclerosis, enrolled in a pregnancy study. Source: CD4+ T cells from peripheral blood mononuclear cells, taken in the second trimester of pregnancy. J is TRBJ2-6 and V is TRBV19; D remains unclear. The CDR3 DNA follows: TGTGCCAGTAGTATTTCTTTGGCATCTGGGGCCAACGTCCTGACTTTC. This codes for CASSISLASGANVLTF.